This T cell receptor (beta chain) was documented in a study of blood T cell repertoires in COVID-19. Clones were read by immunoSEQ multiplex PCR, and TCRdb kept only the in-frame ones, dropping some. The sample yields about 210,000 clones, more than 80% seen once. V lost 6 bases, J lost 4 bases, and 24 bases lay in between. Germline CDR1 is LNHDA and CDR2 is SQIVND (reference sequence). The CDR3 consists of 17 residues. Sequencing used PBMCs or T cells enriched from blood (not recorded which). The chain has TRBV19 and TRBJ1-2, with D possibly being TRBD1 (5 bases). This TCR was recovered from a man aged 35 to 55 who had recovered from COVID-19. Written as DNA, the CDR3 is TGTGCCAGTAGGCTGGAAGGGGATCCAAAAGAACTCTATGGCTACACCTTC. It codes for CASRLEGDPKELYGYTF.